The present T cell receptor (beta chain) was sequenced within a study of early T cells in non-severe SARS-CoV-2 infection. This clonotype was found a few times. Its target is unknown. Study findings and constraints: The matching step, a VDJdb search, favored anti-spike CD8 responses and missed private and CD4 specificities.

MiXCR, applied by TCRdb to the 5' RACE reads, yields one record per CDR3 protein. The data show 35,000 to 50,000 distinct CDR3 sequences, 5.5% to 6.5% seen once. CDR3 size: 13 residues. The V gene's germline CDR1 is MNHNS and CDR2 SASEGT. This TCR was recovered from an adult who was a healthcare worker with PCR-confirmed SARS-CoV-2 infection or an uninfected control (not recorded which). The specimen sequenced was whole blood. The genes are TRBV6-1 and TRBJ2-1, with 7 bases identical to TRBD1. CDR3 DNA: TGTTCTTCGGGACAGTCCTTTTACAATGAGCAGTTCTTC. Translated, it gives CSSGQSFYNEQFF.